Included here is one TCR beta chain sequence, with context. The specificity of this receptor is unknown. Per-base qualities were not stored, and no clone one base away is much larger. This sample stems from a study of cytomegalovirus exposure and HLA in healthy donors (dated by TCRdb to about 2017). As for the study more broadly: According to a later analysis, the 120 or so validation repertoires were produced on the same platform as the 666 repertoires of the first cohort. Along with the roughly 700-subject first cohort, a separate validation cohort of roughly 110 different subjects was used. The study was designed to test whether signatures of past pathogen exposure could be identified by cataloging public T cell receptors. The study combined high-throughput TCR immunosequencing, statistical association of individual TCRs with disease status, and machine learning to predict cytomegalovirus infection status. Broad study findings and their caveats: In both the original and validation cohorts, the classifier was reported to diagnose cytomegalovirus status with high specificity and sensitivity. In the study, approximately 160 TCR beta chains were listed as associated with cytomegalovirus. In a later analysis, TCRs clustered in the first cohort were found to also tend to co-occur in the 120 validation repertoires, with 94% of cluster scores above 0. Most TCR sequences were seen in very few donors, while some public TCRs were found in many individuals. The authors suggested that the approach could potentially be generalized to other disease states and immunological phenotypes. The validation cohort had no HLA typing available for a later analysis, so co-occurrence within that cohort was assessed over all 120 or so repertoires. In vitro tests confirmed that a few of the cytomegalovirus-associated TCR beta chains recognize cytomegalovirus antigens.

V is trimmed back by 2 bases and J by 0 bases, and the junction contains 20 bases that no gene match accounts for. There are 21 amino acids in the CDR3, from cysteine to phenylalanine inclusive. Only the CDR3 part of the read is kept: 63 bases, read in frame from the first base. The germline V gene (reference sequence) sets CDR1 to PRHDT and CDR2 to FYEKMQ. Separate from the roughly 700-subject first cohort, the validation cohort of roughly 130 subjects was the group to which the donors belonged. Receptors were amplified or captured by the immunoSEQ multiplex PCR assay. The paper's data handling went like this. To diagnose cytomegalovirus status from the catalog of TCR beta chain sequences, a statistical classification framework was built. TCRdb took this table from immuneACCESS and kept in-frame rearrangements with V and J called. Such tables lack part of the clones; where checked against another copy, unresolved V genes explain under half of the gap, and the rest is unexplained. That table gives V, J and clone size, and the DNA gave D and trimming. Present in this sample are around 120,000 clones, around 89% of which were seen just once. The ten largest clonotypes hold about 1.8% of the sample.

The receptor was derived from a man younger than 35 in good health and CMV-seronegative. The rearranged chain carries TRBV13 and TRBJ2-5, with 8 middle bases fitting TRBD2. Specimen: PBMCs. The DNA sequence reads TGTGCCAGCAGCTTAAATACACTACTGACTAGCGAAGGATTGTACCAAGAGACCCAGTACTTC. It translates to CASSLNTLLTSEGLYQETQYF. Reference TRBV13 and TRBJ2-5 genes cover what lies past the CDR3, so the full variable domain is AAGVIQSPRHLIKEKRETATLKCYPIPRHDTVYWYQQGPGQDPQFLISFYEKMQSDKGSIPDRFSAQQFSDYHSELNMSSLELGDSALYFCASSLNTLLTSEGLYQETQYFGPGTRLLVL.